The T cell receptor beta chain described here comes from a study of blood T cell repertoires in COVID-19. The Seattle patients joined while their infection was active and were tracked longitudinally afterward. This clone was detected once. Germline-derived CDR1 and CDR2 are SGHKS and YYEKEE (reference sequence). This CDR3 has 14 amino acids. Trimming stripped 0 bases from V and 4 bases from J, with 11 bases between. The data were produced by immunoSEQ multiplex PCR, yet TCRdb's version contains in-frame clones alone and is incomplete. The sample yields roughly 380,000 clones, 70% to 90% seen once. The sequence was collected from a woman aged 40 to 49 with COVID-19, enrolled during active disease. Material: peripheral blood. The rearrangement links TRBV5-5 to TRBJ2-7; D is possibly TRBD1 (6 bases). Here the CDR3 reads CASSLEQGFYEQYF. The CDR3 nucleotides read TGTGCCAGCAGCTTGGAACAGGGATTTTACGAGCAGTACTTC.